This is a list of T cell receptor beta chains from one sample in a study of identifying expanded T cells in peripheral blood. Here immunoSEQ multiplex PCR was the method, and the copy in TCRdb shows in-frame clones only, minus some. This repertoire shows roughly 130,000 clones, approximately 86% found once; its top ten account for less than 10%. Material for sequencing was blood. Receptor source: a person aged 18 to 75 in good health. CDR3s include the opening cysteine and the closing phenylalanine or tryptophan. The D gene is left open where the match is weak. Only part of the rows carry a size: once, few, many, or a class if the clone is expanded.

v_call: TRBV28
j_call: TRBJ2-7
d_call: TRBD1
cdr3_length: 17
clone_size: -
cdr3_aa: CASLNNHGRTGTYEQYF
cdr3_nt: TGTGCCAGCCTCAATAACCACGGCCGGACAGGTACCTACGAGCAGTACTTC

v_call: TRBV25-1
j_call: TRBJ2-7
d_call: -
cdr3_length: 15
clone_size: -
cdr3_aa: CASRERGSGSYEQYF
cdr3_nt: TGTGCCAGCAGGGAGAGGGGCTCGGGATCCTACGAGCAGTACTTC

v_call: TRBV5-6
j_call: TRBJ2-3
d_call: TRBD2
cdr3_length: 15
clone_size: -
cdr3_aa: CASSLGLAGAWTQYF
cdr3_nt: TGTGCCAGCAGCTTGGGACTAGCGGGAGCCTGGACGCAGTATTTT

v_call: TRBV19
j_call: TRBJ1-1
d_call: -
cdr3_length: 13
clone_size: -
cdr3_aa: CASSMDLSTEAFF
cdr3_nt: TGTGCCAGTAGTATGGACTTAAGCACTGAAGCTTTCTTT

v_call: TRBV21-1
j_call: TRBJ2-7
d_call: -
cdr3_length: 14
clone_size: -
cdr3_aa: CASSSRDSSYEQYF
cdr3_nt: TGTGCCAGCAGCTCCCGGGACAGCTCCTACGAGCAGTACTTC

v_call: TRBV7-9
j_call: TRBJ2-5
d_call: -
cdr3_length: 12
clone_size: -
cdr3_aa: CASSLMGETQYF
cdr3_nt: TGTGCCAGCAGCTTAATGGGGGAGACCCAGTACTTC

v_call: TRBV28
j_call: TRBJ1-1
d_call: -
cdr3_length: 13
clone_size: -
cdr3_aa: CASSLPSGAEAFF
cdr3_nt: TGTGCCAGCAGTTTACCCTCTGGGGCTGAAGCTTTCTTT

v_call: TRBV5-6
j_call: TRBJ1-1
d_call: -
cdr3_length: 11
clone_size: -
cdr3_aa: CASSLAGKAFF
cdr3_nt: TGTGCCAGCAGCTTGGCAGGGAAAGCTTTCTTT

v_call: TRBV20-1
j_call: TRBJ1-2
d_call: -
cdr3_length: 11
clone_size: few
cdr3_aa: CSARGGAGYTF
cdr3_nt: TGCAGTGCTAGAGGAGGGGCCGGCTACACCTTC

v_call: TRBV6-5
j_call: TRBJ1-2
d_call: -
cdr3_length: 15
clone_size: -
cdr3_aa: CASSYSAGVNYGYTF
cdr3_nt: TGTGCCAGCAGTTACTCGGCAGGGGTTAACTATGGCTACACCTTC

v_call: TRBV28
j_call: TRBJ2-3
d_call: -
cdr3_length: 16
clone_size: -
cdr3_aa: CASSLPQNRVGFTQYF
cdr3_nt: TGTGCCAGCAGTCTACCACAAAACCGTGTGGGGTTTACGCAGTATTTT

v_call: TRBV30
j_call: TRBJ2-5
d_call: -
cdr3_length: 13
clone_size: -
cdr3_aa: CAALLAAGETQYF
cdr3_nt: TGTGCCGCCTTACTAGCCGCAGGGGAGACCCAGTACTTC

v_call: TRBV28
j_call: TRBJ2-7
d_call: TRBD2
cdr3_length: 16
clone_size: once
cdr3_aa: CASSFGLAGISYEQYF
cdr3_nt: TGTGCCAGCAGTTTCGGACTAGCGGGCATCTCCTACGAGCAGTACTTC

v_call: TRBV6-5
j_call: TRBJ1-1
d_call: -
cdr3_length: 12
clone_size: -
cdr3_aa: CASSSQGGLVFF
cdr3_nt: TGTGCCAGCAGTTCCCAGGGAGGACTAGTTTTCTTT

v_call: TRBV10-3
j_call: TRBJ1-5
d_call: -
cdr3_length: 13
clone_size: -
cdr3_aa: CAIRGQRDQPQHF
cdr3_nt: TGTGCCATCAGAGGACAGAGAGATCAGCCCCAGCATTTT

v_call: TRBV28
j_call: TRBJ1-5
d_call: -
cdr3_length: 16
clone_size: -
cdr3_aa: CASSLYGIFYPQPQHF
cdr3_nt: TGTGCCAGCAGTTTATATGGTATCTTTTATCCTCAGCCCCAGCATTTT

v_call: TRBV6-6
j_call: TRBJ2-3
d_call: -
cdr3_length: 13
clone_size: -
cdr3_aa: CASSSTGLDTQYF
cdr3_nt: TGTGCCAGCAGTTCCACCGGCTTAGATACGCAGTATTTT

v_call: TRBV7-9
j_call: TRBJ2-6
d_call: TRBD1
cdr3_length: 18
clone_size: -
cdr3_aa: CASSPPGRGLSGANVLTF
cdr3_nt: TGTGCCAGCAGCCCCCCCGGCAGGGGGCTTTCTGGGGCCAACGTCCTGACTTTC

v_call: TRBV29-1
j_call: TRBJ1-1
d_call: TRBD1
cdr3_length: 14
clone_size: -
cdr3_aa: CSVEYRGLYTEAFF
cdr3_nt: TGCAGCGTTGAATACAGGGGGCTTTACACTGAAGCTTTCTTT

v_call: TRBV28
j_call: TRBJ1-1
d_call: -
cdr3_length: 14
clone_size: -
cdr3_aa: CASSPGWMNTEAFF
cdr3_nt: TGTGCCAGCAGCCCCGGATGGATGAACACTGAAGCTTTCTTT

v_call: TRBV19
j_call: TRBJ1-3
d_call: -
cdr3_length: 14
clone_size: -
cdr3_aa: CASSMLVSGNTIYF
cdr3_nt: TGTGCCAGTAGTATGCTCGTCTCTGGAAACACCATATATTTT

v_call: TRBV6-1
j_call: TRBJ2-7
d_call: -
cdr3_length: 14
clone_size: -
cdr3_aa: CASSEGQSLIEQYF
cdr3_nt: TGTGCCAGCAGTGAAGGGCAGAGTTTGATCGAGCAGTACTTC

v_call: TRBV29-1
j_call: TRBJ1-4
d_call: TRBD1
cdr3_length: 13
clone_size: -
cdr3_aa: CSASQGTNEKLFF
cdr3_nt: TGCAGCGCCTCACAGGGGACTAATGAAAAACTGTTTTTT

v_call: TRBV6-1
j_call: TRBJ1-2
d_call: -
cdr3_length: 16
clone_size: -
cdr3_aa: CASSDIGSSWNYGYTF
cdr3_nt: TGTGCCAGCAGTGATATCGGGTCTTCATGGAACTATGGCTACACCTTC

v_call: TRBV28
j_call: TRBJ1-6
d_call: -
cdr3_length: 14
clone_size: -
cdr3_aa: CASREGAENSPLHF
cdr3_nt: TGTGCCAGCAGAGAAGGGGCAGAAAATTCACCCCTCCACTTT

v_call: TRBV15
j_call: TRBJ1-5
d_call: -
cdr3_length: 13
clone_size: once
cdr3_aa: CATSKGSNQPQHF
cdr3_nt: TGTGCCACCAGCAAGGGAAGCAATCAGCCCCAGCATTTT

v_call: TRBV30
j_call: TRBJ2-7
d_call: -
cdr3_length: 11
clone_size: few
cdr3_aa: CAWDRSYEQYF
cdr3_nt: TGTGCCTGGGACAGGAGCTACGAGCAGTACTTC

v_call: TRBV7-8
j_call: TRBJ2-1
d_call: -
cdr3_length: 15
clone_size: -
cdr3_aa: CASSLGQGGYNEQFF
cdr3_nt: TGTGCCAGCAGCTTAGGACAGGGAGGTTACAATGAGCAGTTCTTC

v_call: TRBV10-2
j_call: TRBJ1-1
d_call: -
cdr3_length: 15
clone_size: once
cdr3_aa: CASSEFQTLNTEAFF
cdr3_nt: TGCGCCAGCAGTGAGTTTCAGACCTTGAACACTGAAGCTTTCTTT

v_call: TRBV19
j_call: TRBJ2-1
d_call: TRBD2
cdr3_length: 17
clone_size: -
cdr3_aa: CASSIGLAGEPYNEQFF
cdr3_nt: TGTGCCAGTAGTATAGGACTAGCGGGGGAACCCTACAATGAGCAGTTCTTC

v_call: TRBV6-1
j_call: TRBJ2-1
d_call: -
cdr3_length: 11
clone_size: -
cdr3_aa: CASGRRGEQFF
cdr3_nt: TGTGCCAGCGGAAGACGAGGTGAGCAGTTCTTC

v_call: TRBV7-2
j_call: TRBJ1-4
d_call: TRBD1
cdr3_length: 14
clone_size: -
cdr3_aa: CASSPPDRGEKLFF
cdr3_nt: TGTGCCAGCAGCCCCCCCGACAGGGGAGAAAAACTGTTTTTT

v_call: TRBV11-3
j_call: TRBJ2-1
d_call: TRBD2
cdr3_length: 14
clone_size: once
cdr3_aa: CASSLTSGRIEQFF
cdr3_nt: TGTGCCAGCAGCTTAACTAGCGGGAGGATCGAGCAGTTCTTC

v_call: TRBV2
j_call: TRBJ2-3
d_call: TRBD1
cdr3_length: 14
clone_size: -
cdr3_aa: CASSLMTGTDTQYF
cdr3_nt: TGTGCCAGCAGCCTCATGACAGGGACAGATACGCAGTATTTT

v_call: TRBV10-3
j_call: TRBJ1-2
d_call: -
cdr3_length: 15
clone_size: -
cdr3_aa: CAISEFPGENYGYTF
cdr3_nt: TGTGCCATCAGTGAGTTTCCCGGGGAGAACTATGGCTACACCTTC

v_call: TRBV7-2
j_call: TRBJ2-7
d_call: -
cdr3_length: 12
clone_size: -
cdr3_aa: CASTRDNYEQYF
cdr3_nt: TGTGCCAGCACCCGGGACAACTACGAGCAGTACTTC

v_call: TRBV19
j_call: TRBJ1-5
d_call: -
cdr3_length: 13
clone_size: -
cdr3_aa: CASSIAGSQPQHF
cdr3_nt: TGTGCCAGTAGTATTGCGGGCTCTCAGCCCCAGCATTTT

v_call: TRBV29-1
j_call: TRBJ1-3
d_call: -
cdr3_length: 13
clone_size: -
cdr3_aa: CSVERDTGNTIYF
cdr3_nt: TGCAGCGTCGAACGGGACACTGGAAACACCATATATTTT

v_call: TRBV7-9
j_call: TRBJ1-1
d_call: -
cdr3_length: 13
clone_size: -
cdr3_aa: CASSLRLNTEAFF
cdr3_nt: TGTGCCAGCAGCTTGCGTCTGAACACTGAAGCTTTCTTT

v_call: TRBV19
j_call: TRBJ2-1
d_call: TRBD2
cdr3_length: 14
clone_size: -
cdr3_aa: CASRSGTDYNEQFF
cdr3_nt: TGTGCCAGTAGAAGCGGGACGGACTACAATGAGCAGTTCTTC

v_call: TRBV6-5
j_call: TRBJ2-2
d_call: -
cdr3_length: 14
clone_size: -
cdr3_aa: CASSPQENTGELFF
cdr3_nt: TGTGCCAGCAGTCCTCAGGAGAACACCGGGGAGCTGTTTTTT

v_call: TRBV7-6
j_call: TRBJ2-2
d_call: TRBD1
cdr3_length: 15
clone_size: -
cdr3_aa: CASSSRDRVTGELFF
cdr3_nt: TGTGCCAGCAGCTCCCGGGACAGGGTAACCGGGGAGCTGTTTTTT

v_call: TRBV7-8
j_call: TRBJ1-4
d_call: -
cdr3_length: 17
clone_size: -
cdr3_aa: CASSTGQLRATNEKLFF
cdr3_nt: TGTGCCAGCAGCACGGGACAATTGAGAGCGACTAATGAAAAACTGTTTTTT

v_call: TRBV13
j_call: TRBJ2-7
d_call: TRBD1
cdr3_length: 14
clone_size: -
cdr3_aa: CASSPGQSSYEQYF
cdr3_nt: TGTGCCAGCAGCCCGGGACAGAGCTCCTACGAGCAGTACTTC

v_call: TRBV27
j_call: TRBJ1-2
d_call: -
cdr3_length: 14
clone_size: -
cdr3_aa: CASKISPANYGYTF
cdr3_nt: TGTGCCAGCAAGATCAGTCCCGCTAACTATGGCTACACCTTC

v_call: TRBV7-9
j_call: TRBJ2-2
d_call: -
cdr3_length: 14
clone_size: -
cdr3_aa: CASSLAPGTGELFF
cdr3_nt: TGTGCCAGCAGCTTAGCACCGGGGACCGGGGAGCTGTTTTTT

v_call: TRBV18
j_call: TRBJ2-1
d_call: TRBD1
cdr3_length: 12
clone_size: -
cdr3_aa: CASSLSGGEQFF
cdr3_nt: TGTGCCAGCTCACTATCAGGGGGTGAGCAGTTCTTC

v_call: TRBV4-1
j_call: TRBJ1-2
d_call: TRBD1
cdr3_length: 16
clone_size: few
cdr3_aa: CASRPIPGQGVHGYTF
cdr3_nt: TGCGCCAGCAGACCCATCCCGGGACAGGGGGTCCATGGCTACACCTTC

v_call: TRBV7-8
j_call: TRBJ1-4
d_call: -
cdr3_length: 15
clone_size: -
cdr3_aa: CASSFNRATNEKLFF
cdr3_nt: TGTGCCAGCAGCTTTAACAGGGCAACTAATGAAAAACTGTTTTTT

v_call: TRBV10-3
j_call: TRBJ1-2
d_call: -
cdr3_length: 14
clone_size: once
cdr3_aa: CAISNQGSNYGYTF
cdr3_nt: TGTGCCATCAGTAATCAGGGATCTAACTATGGCTACACCTTC

v_call: TRBV7-2
j_call: TRBJ1-3
d_call: -
cdr3_length: 16
clone_size: -
cdr3_aa: CASSLEARVGGNTIYF
cdr3_nt: TGTGCCAGCAGCTTAGAGGCGAGGGTAGGCGGAAACACCATATATTTT

v_call: TRBV6-6
j_call: TRBJ1-1
d_call: -
cdr3_length: 15
clone_size: -
cdr3_aa: CASSYSLQRNTEAFF
cdr3_nt: TGTGCCAGCAGTTACTCTCTCCAGAGGAACACTGAAGCTTTCTTT

v_call: TRBV2
j_call: TRBJ1-5
d_call: -
cdr3_length: 13
clone_size: -
cdr3_aa: CASSLRGDQPQHF
cdr3_nt: TGTGCCAGCTCCTTGCGGGGCGATCAGCCCCAGCATTTT

v_call: TRBV6-4
j_call: TRBJ2-3
d_call: TRBD2
cdr3_length: 11
clone_size: -
cdr3_aa: CASRGVDTQYF
cdr3_nt: TGTGCCAGCCGGGGGGTGGATACGCAGTATTTT